The 8 T cell receptor beta chains given below trace back to one sample, sequenced in a study of T cells in localized non-small cell lung cancer. Measured with immunoSEQ multiplex PCR; TCRdb has only the in-frame clones, and not every one. Among 70,000 to 95,000 clones listed, under 95% were seen once. The material sequenced was PBMCs, taken before any cancer treatment. These receptors originate from a woman between 35 and 75 years old with stage II squamous cell lung carcinoma.

Here the CDR3 reads CASSPRRINTDTQYF. CDR3 sequence (DNA): TGTGCCAGCAGCCCACGTAGGATTAACACAGATACGCAGTATTTT. This chain joins TRBV7-8 and TRBJ2-3; D call uncertain. From germline, CDR1 is SGHVS and CDR2 FQNEAQ. Trimming removed 5 bases from V and 2 bases from J, with 14 bases in between. CDR3 length: 15 residues.

V is TRBV7-9 and J is TRBJ1-2; no firm D call. Germline V gene sequence: CDR1 SEHNR, CDR2 FQNEAQ (reference sequence). The CDR3 extends over 13 amino acids. V lost 5 bases and J 5 bases, leaving 12 bases between the germline ends. This CDR3 is CASSTQTEYGYTF. The CDR3 bases are TGTGCCAGCAGCACCCAGACGGAGTATGGCTACACCTTC. The whole variable domain, remainder taken from reference TRBV7-9 and TRBJ1-2, is DTGVSQNPRHKITKRGQNVTFRCDPISEHNRLYWYRQTLGQGPEFLTYFQNEAQLEKSRLLSDRFSAERPKGSFSTLEIQRTEQGDSAMYLCASSTQTEYGYTFGSGTRLTVV.

V is TRBV15 and J is TRBJ2-1; D is perhaps TRBD2 (6 bases). Trimming left V 4 bases short and J 2 bases short, with 9 bases between. The germline V gene encodes CDR1 LNHNV and CDR2 YYDKDF (reference sequence). The CDR3 has 14 residues. CDR3 sequence: CATSKLAPYNEQFF. For the CDR3, the DNA is TGTGCCACCAGCAAACTAGCCCCCTACAATGAGCAGTTCTTC.

This rearrangement joins TRBV4-2 to TRBJ2-4, with 10 nucleotides matching TRBD2. CDR3 length equals 16 residues. Unmatched junction bases numbered 7, after V lost 1 base and J lost 7 bases. The V gene's germline CDR1 is LGHNA and CDR2 YNFKEQ. This chain's CDR3 is CASSQGPLAGDNIQYF. The CDR3 DNA reads TGTGCCAGCAGCCAAGGACCCCTAGCGGGAGATAACATTCAGTACTTC.

This chain joins TRBV30 and TRBJ1-1; a weak D match, TRBD1 (5 bases). The V gene's germline CDR1 is GTSNPN and CDR2 SVGIG (reference sequence). The CDR3 totals 13 residues. Trimming took 4 bases from V and 5 from J, leaving 14 bases between them. CDR3 sequence: CAWTGGGGTEAFF. CDR3 bases: TGTGCCTGGACTGGGGGGGGAGGGACTGAAGCTTTCTTT.

This rearrangement joins TRBV5-6 to TRBJ2-5, with TRBD1 matching 8 bases. J gave up 1 base and V 4 bases, and 9 bases lay outside the gene matches. This CDR3 region has 16 residues. Germline lookup yields CDR1 SGHDT and CDR2 YYEEEE. DNA of the CDR3: TGTGCCAGCAGCCCCGGGGACAGGACTGCCCAAGAGACCCAGTACTTC. This gives the protein CASSPGDRTAQETQYF.

The V and J genes are TRBV6-5 and TRBJ1-2; D not certain. The CDR3 has 14 amino acids. V shed 5 bases and J shed 5 bases, with 15 bases lying between them. Germline values: CDR1 MNHEY, CDR2 SVGAGI. CDR3 nucleotide sequence: TGTGCCAGCAGTCCCCCAACAGTCCCTTATGGCTACACCTTC. Its protein is CASSPPTVPYGYTF.

In this sample, this clone turned up once. The chain uses TRBV2 and TRBJ1-2; 7 nucleotides agree with TRBD1. CDR1 SNHLY and CDR2 FYNNEI come from the germline V gene. The CDR3 covers 11 residues. J was trimmed by 9 bases and V by 6 bases; bases with no gene match: 4. The CDR3 DNA is TGTGCCAGCAGGTCGGGACAGCGCTACACCTTC. Amino acids: CASRSGQRYTF.